Listed below are T cell receptor beta chains from one sample, sequenced in a study of cytotoxic CD8 clonotypes in ibrutinib-treated CLL. TCRdb keeps only in-frame clones here, not all; method: immunoSEQ multiplex PCR. In the table there are under 150,000 clones, around four fifths of which are singletons. The sequenced sample was PBMCs, obtained after 24 months of ibrutinib treatment. The receptor set was obtained from a human donor with chronic lymphocytic leukemia. Both conserved end residues are part of each CDR3.

cdr3_aa	v_call	j_call
CASSDRYNEQFF	TRBV6-4	TRBJ2-1
CAWSVFQDNSPLHF	TRBV30	TRBJ1-6
CASSLRGGQFISNEQFF	TRBV27	TRBJ2-1
CASSPDRGILNSPLHF	TRBV19	TRBJ1-6
CATSRDRGVGQTHQPQHF	TRBV15	TRBJ1-5
CAWSAYTGRMETQYF	TRBV30	TRBJ2-5
CASSLVLGDAEAFF	TRBV27	TRBJ1-1
CASSFGNTEAFF	TRBV5-6	TRBJ1-1
CASSPGPGYTQYF	TRBV7-2	TRBJ2-3
CASSYKGANTEAFF	TRBV19	TRBJ1-1
CASSPGTLGAEAFF	TRBV7-8	TRBJ1-1
CASSLGLAPDTQYF	TRBV5-4	TRBJ2-3
CASSTPTGPAEKLFF	TRBV28	TRBJ1-4
CASSRQDMNTEAFF	TRBV4-3	TRBJ1-1
CASRPRQTNYGYTF	TRBV6-6	TRBJ1-2
CASSAQRNTDTQYF	TRBV19	TRBJ2-3
CASSRQGVQEKLFF	TRBV19	TRBJ1-4
CASSPDHRGGPDTQYF	TRBV7-9	TRBJ2-3
CASSELRGAGELFF	TRBV6-1	TRBJ2-2
CASSSSGTDTQYF	TRBV28	TRBJ2-3
CASSLALLSNEKLFF	TRBV7-6	TRBJ1-4
CASSPGGAPNQPQHF	TRBV5-4	TRBJ1-5
CASGTIRGVNSPLHF	TRBV27	TRBJ1-6
CASSIGTGDGYTF	TRBV19	TRBJ1-2
CASRPQGYYGYTF	TRBV7-2	TRBJ1-2
CASSVELEWGTIYF	TRBV9	TRBJ1-3